One and the same sample provided the 24 T cell receptor beta chains below, sequenced in a study of cytomegalovirus exposure and HLA in healthy donors. The study ran its PCR with 60 Vbeta and 13 Jbeta primers. Measured with immunoSEQ multiplex PCR; TCRdb has only the in-frame clones, and not every one. This table has around 170,000 clones, over 75% appearing once. Sequenced: PBMCs. These receptors were taken from a man aged 45-60 years in good health and CMV-seropositive.

The chain recombines TRBV30 with TRBJ2-2, with D unresolved. CDR3 length: 13 amino acids. Trimming removed 0 bases at V and 4 bases at J, with 6 bases between. The germline CDR1 and CDR2 sequences are GTSNPN and SVGIG (reference sequence). In DNA, the CDR3 is TGTGCCTGGAGTGTTGGCAGCACCGGGGAGCTGTTTTTT. It translates to CAWSVGSTGELFF.

The chain carries TRBV5-6 and TRBJ1-5; no clear D gene. Germline CDR1 and CDR2: SGHDT and YYEEEE. The V and J ends lost 0 bases and 4 bases respectively, with 5 bases between them. The CDR3 sequence is 13 residues long. In DNA, the CDR3 is TGTGCCAGCAGCTTGGGAACAAATCAGCCCCAGCATTTT. Amino acids: CASSLGTNQPQHF.

The V call is TRBV29-1, the J call TRBJ1-5; no reliable D call. The CDR3 is 14 residues long. Germline CDR1 SQVTM, CDR2 ANQGSEA. V lost 1 base, J lost 0 bases, and 7 bases lay in between. CDR3 in amino acids: CSVEVGGSNQPQHF. The CDR3 nucleotides are TGCAGCGTTGAAGTCGGAGGTAGCAATCAGCCCCAGCATTTT.

The chain employs TRBV13 and TRBJ1-2; 7 bases are shared with TRBD1. The germline V gene has CDR1 PRHDT and CDR2 FYEKMQ (reference sequence). V lost 4 bases to trimming and J lost 2 bases; unmatched junction nucleotides: 10. CDR3 length: 16 amino acids. DNA of the CDR3: TGTGCCAGCAGCTGGATCCGGGGACAGAGAAACTATGGCTACACCTTC. It translates to CASSWIRGQRNYGYTF.

The rearrangement uses TRBV18 and TRBJ2-2; D is perhaps TRBD1 (5 bases). This CDR3 contains 15 residues. From germline, CDR1 is KGHSH and CDR2 LQKENI. V lost 0 bases, J lost 1 base, and 6 bases lay in between. CDR3 sequence (DNA): TGTGCCAGCTCACCACCGGACAAGAACACCGGGGAGCTGTTTTTT. Its protein product is CASSPPDKNTGELFF.

V and J are TRBV7-9 and TRBJ2-1; weak D call: TRBD2 (5 bases). Germline V gene sequence: CDR1 SEHNR, CDR2 FQNEAQ (reference sequence). This CDR3 is built from 10 residues. Trimming left V 7 bases short and J 9 bases short, with 7 bases between. The DNA of the CDR3 is TGTGCCAGCAACAGCGGTGAGCAGTTCTTC. The encoded protein is CASNSGEQFF.

This chain uses TRBV7-3 with TRBJ2-2; unclear D gene. The length of the CDR3 is 14 residues. V gave up 3 bases and J gave up 3 bases, with 8 bases separating them. Germline V gives CDR1 SGHTA, CDR2 FQGTGA. CDR3 amino acids: CASSFPSDTGELFF. As DNA, the CDR3 is TGTGCCAGCAGCTTCCCGAGTGACACCGGGGAGCTGTTTTTT.

This clone was counted between two and nine times. This chain connects TRBV6-6 to TRBJ2-3, with TRBD2 matching 7 bases. Per the germline V gene, CDR1 is MNHNY and CDR2 is SVGAGI (reference sequence). Germline trimming cut 8 bases from V and 4 bases from J; bases unmatched to any gene: 6. There are 13 residues in the CDR3. The CDR3 region has the DNA TGTGCCAGCGGACTAGACCTAGCAGATACGCAGTATTTT. Residues: CASGLDLADTQYF.

The V and J genes are TRBV18 and TRBJ1-1, with 9 bases fitting TRBD1. With 4 bases clipped from V and 6 bases from J, the junction kept 9 bases outside the gene matches. The germline gives CDR1 KGHSH, CDR2 LQKENI. The CDR3 is made up of 15 amino acids. CDR3 DNA sequence: TGTGCCAGCTCACAAGCGGACAGGGGATCGGCTGAAGCTTTCTTT. Translation gives CASSQADRGSAEAFF.

This clone was observed once. The rearrangement joins TRBV4-1 to TRBJ2-7; 7 bases are a match to TRBD2. Germline V lookup: CDR1 MGHRA, CDR2 YSYEKL. The V segment lost 0 bases and the J segment 5 bases; nucleotides outside the gene matches: 7. The CDR3 has 15 amino acids. The CDR3 coding sequence is TGCGCCAGCAGCCAAGAAGGCGGGAGAAACCACGAGCAGTACTTC. It is translated as CASSQEGGRNHEQYF.

This chain links TRBV27 with TRBJ2-7; no reliable D call. V was shortened by 5 bases and J by 0 bases, with 11 bases between the two germline ends. Germline V CDR1 and CDR2: MNHEY, SMNVEV (reference sequence). This CDR3 is built from 14 residues. The CDR3 here is CASSPPGFSYEQYF. CDR3 DNA: TGTGCCAGCAGTCCCCCCGGGTTCTCCTACGAGCAGTACTTC.

This chain uses TRBV5-1 with TRBJ2-5; 7 nucleotides match TRBD2. This CDR3 contains 16 residues. Trimming cost V 0 bases and J 2 bases; bases outside gene matches: 7. From germline, CDR1 is SGHRS and CDR2 YFSETQ. CDR3 residues: CASSLVVAGGQETQYF. The CDR3 DNA reads TGCGCCAGCAGCTTGGTAGTAGCGGGCGGTCAAGAGACCCAGTACTTC. Together with reference TRBV5-1 and TRBJ2-5, the CDR3 gives the full variable domain: KAGVTQTPRYLIKTRGQQVTLSCSPISGHRSVSWYQQTPGQGLQFLFEYFSETQRNKGNFPGRFSGRQFSNSRSEMNVSTLELGDSALYLCASSLVVAGGQETQYFGPGTRLLVL.

The chain employs TRBV5-5 and TRBJ2-7; D not resolved. Germline V CDR1 and CDR2: SGHKS, YYEKEE (reference sequence). The CDR3 runs 12 residues. The V and J ends lost 2 bases and 4 bases respectively, with 7 bases between them. The CDR3 DNA sequence: TGTGCCAGCAGCTTAACTGATTACGAGCAGTACTTC. Amino acids: CASSLTDYEQYF.

The chain links TRBV29-1 to TRBJ2-1; the match to TRBD2 covers 11 bases. The CDR3 has 14 amino acids. Germline V gives CDR1 SQVTM, CDR2 ANQGSEA. Trimming removed 6 bases from V and 6 bases from J; junction bases left unmatched: 7. The CDR3 reads CSVRTSGPFNEQFF. The CDR3 DNA reads as TGCAGCGTCCGGACTAGCGGGCCCTTCAATGAGCAGTTCTTC.

V and J are TRBV28 and TRBJ2-5; possibly TRBD2 for D (5 bases). The CDR3 length is 16 residues. From germline, CDR1 is MDHEN and CDR2 SYDVKM. Deletions cut 5 bases from V and 1 base from J, with 17 bases between. CDR3 amino acids: CASSHGISVRQETQYF. In DNA form, the CDR3 reads TGTGCCAGCAGTCACGGGATTAGCGTACGCCAAGAGACCCAGTACTTC.

The J gene is TRBJ2-2, the V gene TRBV5-4, with 7 bases lining up with TRBD2. The germline V gene encodes CDR1 SGHNT and CDR2 YYREEE (reference sequence). The CDR3 has 15 residues. With 3 bases clipped from V and 1 base from J, the junction kept 3 bases outside the gene matches. The DNA for the CDR3 is TGTGCCAGCAGCTCTACTAGCGAGAACACCGGGGAGCTGTTTTTT. This translates into CASSSTSENTGELFF.

The chain uses TRBV6-6 and TRBJ2-3, with 8 bases that match TRBD1. The germline V gene has CDR1 MNHNY and CDR2 SVGAGI (reference sequence). V lost 5 bases and J lost 4; bases outside the gene matches: 5. The CDR3 has 14 residues. CDR3 DNA sequence: TGTGCCAGCAGTGATCGGACAGGGTCAGATACGCAGTATTTT. Translating it yields CASSDRTGSDTQYF.

The count of this clone is one. The V and J genes are TRBV9 and TRBJ1-2; 8 nucleotides match TRBD1. This CDR3 comprises 14 residues. V was pared by 0 bases and J by 6 bases, with 4 bases of the junction left unmatched. Germline assignment: CDR1 SGDLS and CDR2 YYNGEE. The CDR3 region is CASSVGRTGNGYTF. The CDR3 nucleotides read TGTGCCAGCAGCGTAGGACGGACAGGGAATGGCTACACCTTC.

The rearrangement links TRBV2 to TRBJ1-3; 10 nucleotides match TRBD1. This CDR3 has 15 residues. Germline CDR1 reads SNHLY; CDR2 reads FYNNEI. Unmatched junction bases numbered 5, after V lost 6 bases and J lost 3 bases. CDR3 in DNA: TGTGCCAGCAGCCCAGGGACAGGGGTTGGAAACACCATATATTTT. This translates into CASSPGTGVGNTIYF.

The J gene is TRBJ2-7, the V gene TRBV21-1; the table names TRBD1, a call not compared with the DNA. TRBV21-1 is termed a pseudogene. This CDR3 comprises 12 residues. The CDR3 region is CASSRWPHEQYF. The CDR3 coding sequence is TGTGCCAGCAGCAGGTGGCCCCACGAGCAGTACTTC.

The V and J genes are TRBV28 and TRBJ2-3; D gene ambiguous. The V and J ends lost 3 bases and 5 bases respectively, with 6 bases between them. The germline V gene has CDR1 MDHEN and CDR2 SYDVKM. This CDR3 contains 12 residues. In DNA, the CDR3 is TGTGCCAGCAGTTTTGGAGTAGATACGCAGTATTTT. Translating it yields CASSFGVDTQYF.

The chain combines TRBV6-5 with TRBJ1-5; D is uncertain. Trimming took 5 bases from V and 3 from J, leaving 14 bases between them. CDR1 is MNHEY and CDR2 is SVGAGI in the germline V gene. There are 15 residues in the CDR3. CDR3 sequence (DNA): TGTGCCAGCAGTGCCGCCGGCGGGTACAATCAGCCCCAGCATTTT. Its protein is CASSAAGGYNQPQHF.

This clone has just one count. The rearrangement uses TRBV28 and TRBJ2-1; 8 bases agree with TRBD1. The CDR3 runs to 15 residues. V gave up 0 bases and J gave up 8 bases; unmatched junction bases: 6. The germline V gene encodes CDR1 MDHEN and CDR2 SYDVKM. The CDR3 DNA sequence: TGTGCCAGCAGTTTATGGGGACAGGCGGTAGATGAGCAGTTCTTC. This gives the protein CASSLWGQAVDEQFF.

V and J are TRBV18 and TRBJ2-6; D may be TRBD2 (5 bases). V lost 3 bases and J lost 0, with 15 bases in between. Per the germline V gene, CDR1 is KGHSH and CDR2 is LQKENI. The CDR3 is made up of 18 amino acids. CDR3 in amino acids: CASSPGSRSYSGANVLTF. The DNA for the CDR3 is TGTGCCAGCTCACCGGGGAGCAGGTCATACTCTGGGGCCAACGTCCTGACTTTC.